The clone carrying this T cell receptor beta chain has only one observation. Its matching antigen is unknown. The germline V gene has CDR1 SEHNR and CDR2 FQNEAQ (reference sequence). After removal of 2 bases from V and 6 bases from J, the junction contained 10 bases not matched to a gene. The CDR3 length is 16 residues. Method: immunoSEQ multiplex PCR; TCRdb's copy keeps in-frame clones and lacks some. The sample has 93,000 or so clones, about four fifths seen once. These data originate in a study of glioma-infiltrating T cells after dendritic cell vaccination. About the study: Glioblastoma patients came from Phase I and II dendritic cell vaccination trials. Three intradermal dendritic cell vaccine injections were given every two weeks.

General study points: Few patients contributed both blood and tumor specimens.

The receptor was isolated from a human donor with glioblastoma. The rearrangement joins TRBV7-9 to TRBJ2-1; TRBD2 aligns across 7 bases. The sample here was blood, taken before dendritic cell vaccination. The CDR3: CASSLRDYFELNEQFF. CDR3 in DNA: TGTGCCAGCAGCTTAAGGGACTACTTTGAGCTCAATGAGCAGTTCTTC.